This T cell receptor (beta chain) was found in a study of T cell repertoires in cytomegalovirus infection. A word on this clonotype: Its antigen is currently unknown.

The germline V and J ends were trimmed by 5 bases and 3 bases, with 10 bases remaining between them. Germline CDR1 and CDR2: MNHNY and SVGAGI (reference sequence). The CDR3 runs 14 residues. TCRdb reprocessed the reads with MiXCR, giving one entry per CDR3 protein. The repertoire has about 500,000 distinct CDR3 sequences, more than 30% of them found once; the top ten carry about a sixth. The sequencing used cultured PBMCs, collected from culture after CMV antigen stimulation. This sequence was found in a human donor in good health (CMV status not recorded). Some clones in this sample may be carry-over from other donors' samples. This chain connects TRBV6-6 to TRBJ2-2; D is unresolved. CDR3 in DNA: TGTGCCAGCAGTGTAGTTTTGTACACCGGGGAGCTGTTTTTT. Encoded protein: CASSVVLYTGELFF.